This T cell receptor beta chain was recorded in a study of control samples from healthy donors and cancer patients. The table came from immunoSEQ multiplex PCR; TCRdb's copy has only in-frame clones and leaves some out. This repertoire shows around 110,000 clones, 88% found once; its top ten account for 2% to 2.5%. V shed 7 bases, J shed 1 base, and the junction held 6 bases outside the gene matches. The germline CDR1 and CDR2 sequences are SNHLY and FYNNEI. This CDR3 is built from 14 residues. The sample comprised blood. The sequence was obtained from a woman aged 70-85 years in good health. The gene calls are TRBV2 and TRBJ2-5, with 7 bases aligning to TRBD1. The CDR3 region is CASNLQGTQETQYF. CDR3 in DNA: TGTGCCAGCAACCTACAGGGGACCCAAGAGACCCAGTACTTC. The full variable domain, in which reference TRBV2 and TRBJ2-5 provide the parts outside the CDR3, is EPEVTQTPSHQVTQMGQEVILRCVPISNHLYFYWYRQILGQKVEFLVSFYNNEISEKSEIFDDQFSVERPDGSNFTLKIRSTKLEDSAMYFCASNLQGTQETQYFGPGTRLLVL.